This T cell receptor (beta chain) comes out of a study of blood T cell repertoires in COVID-19. About the research overall: Collection of acute and convalescent COVID-19 samples took place in the United States, Italy and Spain. T cells, B-cell-depleted T cells, or PBMCs supplied cDNA or gDNA.

The V and J ends lost 6 bases and 5 bases, in that order; junction bases with no gene match: 6. This CDR3 is built from 13 residues. Germline V lookup: CDR1 MNHNY, CDR2 SVGAGI (reference sequence). In the study's own analysis: How many nucleated cells were present was estimated from reference gene primer amplification. Here immunoSEQ multiplex PCR was the method, and the copy in TCRdb shows in-frame clones only, minus some. V, J and clone size are those of that table, while D and trimming were read from the DNA. The data hold approximately 65,000 clones, with 90% observed a single time. The receptor's source is a woman aged 18-30 years with acute or convalescent COVID-19. The sample was peripheral blood. The chain couples TRBV6-6 to TRBJ1-2; 7 nucleotides agree with TRBD1. The CDR3 region is CASSQTGDYGYTF. Written as DNA, the CDR3 is TGTGCCAGCAGCCAAACAGGGGATTATGGCTACACCTTC.